The rows below give T cell receptor beta chains drawn from one sample of a study of T cell clones after liver transplantation. Data came from immunoSEQ multiplex PCR; TCRdb stores just in-frame clones and leaves some out. This table has about 47,000 clones, about 86% appearing once. The source material was CD8+ T cells from blood, sampled 12 months after liver transplant. The receptors were sampled from a human patient who received a liver transplant. These T cells may partly come from the graft donor. CDR3s include the opening cysteine and the closing phenylalanine or tryptophan. Fields, in order: V gene, J gene, D gene, clone size, CDR3 DNA, CDR3 protein. D genes are given only for firm matches. Clone size is given for some rows only: seen once, a few or many times, or a class if the clone is expanded.

>TRBV27|TRBJ1-5|NA|NA
TGTGCCAGCAGTCCCTACCCCGGATTTGAGCATTTT
CASSPYPGFEHF
>TRBV29-1|TRBJ2-1|TRBD2|NA
TGCAGCGTCGCCCGAGGTAGCGGGAATGGTGTCGGTGAGCAGTTCTTC
CSVARGSGNGVGEQFF
>TRBV27|TRBJ2-1|TRBD2|NA
TGTGCCTCCGGCGGGGGCAATGAGCAGTTCTTC
CASGGGNEQFF
>TRBV9|TRBJ1-5|NA|few
TGTGCCAGCAGCGTAGCGGGCGGTCAGCCCCAGCATTTT
CASSVAGGQPQHF
>TRBV9|TRBJ1-3|NA|NA
TGTGCCAGCAGCGCACTCGGACGGCCTAGCTCTGGAAACACCATATATTTT
CASSALGRPSSGNTIYF
>TRBV5-6|TRBJ2-3|NA|few
TGTGCCAGCATCCAGTCCAACACAGATACGCAGTATTTT
CASIQSNTDTQYF
>TRBV27|TRBJ2-7|TRBD2|NA
TGTGCCAGCAGTCCAACTAGCGGGACGATCTACGAGCAGTACTTC
CASSPTSGTIYEQYF
>TRBV19|TRBJ1-1|NA|few
TGTGCCAGTAGTCGGATGGGGCACCTAGATGAAGCTTTCTTT
CASSRMGHLDEAFF
>TRBV11-2|TRBJ2-2|NA|NA
TGTGCCAGCAGCTTTTCGGAGCCGGGGGACGGGGAGCTGTTTTTT
CASSFSEPGDGELFF
>TRBV4-1|TRBJ2-7|TRBD1|NA
TGCGCCAGCAGCCAAGATCTCGGGACAGCTTACTCCTACGAGCAGTACTTC
CASSQDLGTAYSYEQYF
>TRBV27|TRBJ2-5|TRBD2|NA
TGTGCCAGCAGTTTAATCGGGGAGGGAAAGACCCAGTACTTC
CASSLIGEGKTQYF
>TRBV5-6|TRBJ1-1|NA|NA
TGTGCCAGCAGCCTGGGCACTGAAGCTTTCTTT
CASSLGTEAFF
>TRBV6-6|TRBJ1-1|NA|NA
TGTGCCAGCAGCCCTTCGACAGGTGAAGCTTTCTTT
CASSPSTGEAFF
>TRBV6-4|TRBJ2-3|TRBD2|NA
TGTGCCAGCAGTGAACGAGCGGGAGATGGAGATACGCAGTATTTT
CASSERAGDGDTQYF
>TRBV4-3|TRBJ2-5|NA|NA
TGCGCCAGCAGCCAAGATGGCATCCAAGAGACCCAGTACTTC
CASSQDGIQETQYF
>TRBV29-1|TRBJ1-2|NA|NA
TGCAGCTCCAGGACAGAGACTAACTATGGCTACACCTTC
CSSRTETNYGYTF
>TRBV27|TRBJ2-1|NA|once
TGTGCCAGCAGTCCCACAGCGTCCTACAATGAGCAGTTCTTC
CASSPTASYNEQFF
>TRBV7-2|TRBJ1-1|NA|NA
TGTGCCAGCAGCTTCCTAGGAGGGGCTTTCTTT
CASSFLGGAFF
>TRBV30|TRBJ2-7|TRBD1|NA
TGTGCCTGGAGTGTAGACAGGGGCCTAGAGCAGTACTTC
CAWSVDRGLEQYF
>TRBV4-1|TRBJ2-2|NA|NA
TGCGCCAGCAGCCAAGGTCCCCTGGGGGGTATCGGCGCCGGGGAGCTGTTTTTT
CASSQGPLGGIGAGELFF
>TRBV28|TRBJ2-7|NA|few
TGTGCCAGCAGCTCAAGCGGTTCCTACGAGCAGTACTTC
CASSSSGSYEQYF
>TRBV19|TRBJ1-1|NA|NA
TGTGCCAGTAGTAAAAGCTATTCAAGTGAAGCTTTCTTT
CASSKSYSSEAFF
>TRBV27|TRBJ2-1|TRBD2|NA
TGTGCCAGCAGTTTATCGGGGGTAGCGGGAGTCAATGAGCAGTTCTTC
CASSLSGVAGVNEQFF
>TRBV9|TRBJ2-3|NA|NA
TGTGCCAGCAGCGTAGTAGCGGAAGATACGCAGTATTTT
CASSVVAEDTQYF
>TRBV9|TRBJ2-5|NA|NA
TGTGCCAGCAGCGTAGTCCCGGACAGCCAAGAGACCCAGTACTTC
CASSVVPDSQETQYF
>TRBV6-6|TRBJ2-2|TRBD1|NA
TGTGCCAGCAGTTGGACAGGGGGGATCACCGGGGAGCTGTTTTTT
CASSWTGGITGELFF
>TRBV13|TRBJ2-5|TRBD2|NA
TGTGCCAGCAGCTTAGAGGGAGGGGAGACCCAGTACTTC
CASSLEGGETQYF
>TRBV29-1|TRBJ1-2|NA|NA
TGCAGCGCCCCCTCAGGGGCGGGCTATGGCTACACCTTC
CSAPSGAGYGYTF
>TRBV27|TRBJ2-7|NA|NA
TGTGCCAGCAGTTCCACCAACTCCTACGAGCAGTACTTC
CASSSTNSYEQYF
>TRBV4-2|TRBJ1-3|TRBD1|NA
TGTGCCAGCAGCCCGCCAGGGGGACACTCTGGAAACACCATATATTTT
CASSPPGGHSGNTIYF
>TRBV7-9|TRBJ1-4|TRBD1|NA
TGTGCCAGCAGCTCAGTGGACAGGGTTAATGAAAAACTGTTTTTT
CASSSVDRVNEKLFF
>TRBV6-1|TRBJ2-7|NA|few
TGTGCCAGCAGGAAGGGGGGTTACGAGCAGTACTTC
CASRKGGYEQYF
>TRBV11-1|TRBJ1-2|TRBD1|NA
TGTGCCAGCAGCTCGTCCCGGGACAGGGGGCGGTATGGCTACACCTTC
CASSSSRDRGRYGYTF
>TRBV4-1|TRBJ2-2|NA|NA
TGCGCCAGCAGCCCGTTTACCGGGACATTAAACACCGGGGAGCTGTTTTTT
CASSPFTGTLNTGELFF
>TRBV5-8|TRBJ2-7|NA|few
TGTGCCAGCAGCTTTTTGACCTACGAGCAGTACTTC
CASSFLTYEQYF
>TRBV27|TRBJ2-7|NA|once
TGTGCCAGCAGTTTTTACCCCCTCCCCGAGCAGTACTTC
CASSFYPLPEQYF
>TRBV28|TRBJ1-5|NA|NA
TGTGCCAGCAGTTTGAGAGACAGTGTGTATAGCAATCAGCCCCAGCATTTT
CASSLRDSVYSNQPQHF
>TRBV5-8|TRBJ2-3|TRBD2|NA
TGTGCCAGCAGCTTGGGGACTAGCGGTGCCGATACGCAGTATTTT
CASSLGTSGADTQYF
>TRBV7-9|TRBJ2-7|TRBD1|NA
TGTGCCAGCAGCCCTTGGACAGGATACGAGCAGTACTTC
CASSPWTGYEQYF
>TRBV10-2|TRBJ2-7|TRBD1|NA
TGCGCCAGCGGACCCGGGACAGCTTCCTACGAGCAGTACTTC
CASGPGTASYEQYF
>TRBV19|TRBJ1-4|TRBD1|NA
TGTGCCAGTAGGGGTCCGGACAGGGACGATGAAAAACTGTTTTTT
CASRGPDRDDEKLFF
>TRBV10-2|TRBJ1-1|NA|NA
TGCGCCAGCTGTCCCGGCGCCGGGAACACTGAAGCTTTCTTT
CASCPGAGNTEAFF
>TRBV6-5|TRBJ2-7|TRBD1|NA
TGTGCCAGCAGTTCGACAGGGGGCTACGGCTCCTACGAGCAGTACTTC
CASSSTGGYGSYEQYF
>TRBV20-1|TRBJ2-7|NA|NA
TGCAGTGCTAGCCGTCAGCTTGAGTACTTC
CSASRQLEYF
>TRBV4-1|TRBJ2-1|TRBD2|NA
TGCGCCAGCAGCCCCGGCGTACGGCTAGCGGGTTTTCAGGAGCAGTTCTTC
CASSPGVRLAGFQEQFF
>TRBV19|TRBJ2-3|TRBD2|NA
TGTGCCAGTAGTCTCGGGACTAGCGGGGCCCGGGATACGCAGTATTTT
CASSLGTSGARDTQYF
>TRBV28|TRBJ2-7|TRBD2|NA
TGTGCCAGCAGTATCTATGGGAGGGCTTACGAGCAGTACTTC
CASSIYGRAYEQYF
>TRBV27|TRBJ1-4|NA|NA
TGTGCCAGCAGTACCCGGGGCGGTTATGCAACTAATGAAAAACTGTTTTTT
CASSTRGGYATNEKLFF